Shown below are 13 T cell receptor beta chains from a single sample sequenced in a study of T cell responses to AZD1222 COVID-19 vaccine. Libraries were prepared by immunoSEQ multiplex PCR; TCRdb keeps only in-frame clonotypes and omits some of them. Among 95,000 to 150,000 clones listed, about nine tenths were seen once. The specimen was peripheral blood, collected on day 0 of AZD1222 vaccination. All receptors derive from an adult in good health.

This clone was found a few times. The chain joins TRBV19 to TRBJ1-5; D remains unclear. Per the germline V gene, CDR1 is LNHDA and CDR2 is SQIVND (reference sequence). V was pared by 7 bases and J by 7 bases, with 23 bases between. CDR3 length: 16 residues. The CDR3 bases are TGTGCCAGTACCTCCAAGGGTCACACGGGCCTACAGCCCCAGCATTTT. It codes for CASTSKGHTGLQPQHF. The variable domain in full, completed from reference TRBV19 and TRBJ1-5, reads DGGITQSPKYLFRKEGQNVTLSCEQNLNHDAMYWYRQDPGQGLRLIYYSQIVNDFQKGDIAEGYSVSREKKESFPLTVTSAQKNPTAFYLCASTSKGHTGLQPQHFGDGTRLSIL.

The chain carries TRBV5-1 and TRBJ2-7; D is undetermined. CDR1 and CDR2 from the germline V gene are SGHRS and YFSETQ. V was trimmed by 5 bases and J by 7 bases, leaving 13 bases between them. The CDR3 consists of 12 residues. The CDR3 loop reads CASSPAGGEQYF. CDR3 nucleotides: TGCGCCAGCAGTCCCGCCGGTGGGGAGCAGTACTTC. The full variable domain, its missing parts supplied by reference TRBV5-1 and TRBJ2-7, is KAGVTQTPRYLIKTRGQQVTLSCSPISGHRSVSWYQQTPGQGLQFLFEYFSETQRNKGNFPGRFSGRQFSNSRSEMNVSTLELGDSALYLCASSPAGGEQYFGPGTRLTVT.

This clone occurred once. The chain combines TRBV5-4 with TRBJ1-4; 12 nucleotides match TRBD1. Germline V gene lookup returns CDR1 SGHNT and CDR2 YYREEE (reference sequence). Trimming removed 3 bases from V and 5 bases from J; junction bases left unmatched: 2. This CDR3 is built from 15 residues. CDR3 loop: CASSWDRGPNEKLFF. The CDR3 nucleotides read TGTGCCAGCAGCTGGGACAGGGGGCCGAATGAAAAACTGTTTTTT.

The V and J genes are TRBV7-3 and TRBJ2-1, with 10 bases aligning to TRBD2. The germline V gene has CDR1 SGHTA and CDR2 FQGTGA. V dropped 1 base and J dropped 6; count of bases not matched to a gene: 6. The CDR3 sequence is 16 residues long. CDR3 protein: CASSLNLAGALNEQFF. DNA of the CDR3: TGTGCCAGCAGCTTAAATCTAGCGGGAGCCCTCAATGAGCAGTTCTTC. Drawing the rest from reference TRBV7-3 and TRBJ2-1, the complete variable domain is GAGVSQTPSNKVTEKGKYVELRCDPISGHTALYWYRQSLGQGPEFLIYFQGTGAADDSGLPNDRFFAVRPEGSVSTLKIQRTERGDSAVYLCASSLNLAGALNEQFFGPGTRLTVL.

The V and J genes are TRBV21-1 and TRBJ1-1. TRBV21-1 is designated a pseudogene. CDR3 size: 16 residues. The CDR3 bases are TGTGCCAGCAGCAAAGCGCTCCTGCCGGTTATTCCTCAAGCTTTCTTT. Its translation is CASSKALLPVIPQAFF.

This CDR3 reads CASSLVSGGAETQYF. The CDR3 coding sequence is TGCGCCAGCAGCTTGGTTAGCGGGGGGGCCGAGACCCAGTACTTC. The chain uses TRBV5-1 and TRBJ2-5; 11 bases line up with TRBD2. Losses at the gene ends were 0 bases for V and 5 bases for J; bases not matched to a gene: 3. Germline lookup yields CDR1 SGHRS and CDR2 YFSETQ. The CDR3 contains 15 residues.

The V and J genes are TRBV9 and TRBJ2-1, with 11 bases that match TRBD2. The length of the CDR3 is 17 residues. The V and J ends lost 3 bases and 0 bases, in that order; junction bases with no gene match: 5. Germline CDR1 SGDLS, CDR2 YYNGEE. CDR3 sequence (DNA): TGTGCCAGCAGCGCCAGTACTAGCGGGGGCTCCTACAATGAGCAGTTCTTC. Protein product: CASSASTSGGSYNEQFF.

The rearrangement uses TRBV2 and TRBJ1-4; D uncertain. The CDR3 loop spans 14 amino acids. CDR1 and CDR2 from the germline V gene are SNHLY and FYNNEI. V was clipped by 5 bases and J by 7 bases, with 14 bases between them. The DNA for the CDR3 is TGTGCCAGCAGTCCCTTTGGGGAGACTGAAAAACTGTTTTTT. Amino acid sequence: CASSPFGETEKLFF.

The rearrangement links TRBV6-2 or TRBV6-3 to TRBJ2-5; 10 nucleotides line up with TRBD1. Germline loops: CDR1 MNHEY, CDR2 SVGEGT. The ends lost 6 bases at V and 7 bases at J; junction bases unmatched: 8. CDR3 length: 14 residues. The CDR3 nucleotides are TGTGCCAGCAGCCGCCCGGGACAGGGGTTGACCCAGTACTTC. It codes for CASSRPGQGLTQYF.

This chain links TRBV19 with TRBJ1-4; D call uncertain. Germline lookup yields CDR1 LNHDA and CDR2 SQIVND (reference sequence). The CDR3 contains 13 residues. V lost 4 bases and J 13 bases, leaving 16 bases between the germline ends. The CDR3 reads CASSTETAPGLFF. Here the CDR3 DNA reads TGTGCCAGTAGTACCGAGACGGCCCCAGGACTGTTTTTT.

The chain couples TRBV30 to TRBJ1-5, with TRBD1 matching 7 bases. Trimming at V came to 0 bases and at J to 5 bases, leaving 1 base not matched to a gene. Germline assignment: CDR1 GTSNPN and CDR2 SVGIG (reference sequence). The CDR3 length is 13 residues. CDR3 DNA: TGTGCCTGGAGTGTACAGGGGTATCAGCCCCAGCATTTT. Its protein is CAWSVQGYQPQHF.

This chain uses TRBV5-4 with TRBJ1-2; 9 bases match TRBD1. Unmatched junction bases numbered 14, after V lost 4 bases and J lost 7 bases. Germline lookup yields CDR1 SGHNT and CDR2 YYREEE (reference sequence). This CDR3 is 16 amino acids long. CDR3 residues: CASSISTGGPAGGYTF. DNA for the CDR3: TGTGCCAGCAGCATAAGCACAGGGGGCCCTGCCGGTGGCTACACCTTC. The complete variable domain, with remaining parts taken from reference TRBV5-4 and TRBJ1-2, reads ETGVTQSPTHLIKTRGQQVTLRCSSQSGHNTVSWYQQALGQGPQFIFQYYREEENGRGNFPPRFSGLQFPNYSSELNVNALELDDSALYLCASSISTGGPAGGYTFGSGTRLTVV.

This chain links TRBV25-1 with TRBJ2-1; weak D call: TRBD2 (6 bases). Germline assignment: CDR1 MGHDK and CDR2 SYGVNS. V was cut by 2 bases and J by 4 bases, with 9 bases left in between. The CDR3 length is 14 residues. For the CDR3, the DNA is TGTGCCAGCAGTGAACTAGCGTCGTACAATGAGCAGTTCTTC. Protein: CASSELASYNEQFF. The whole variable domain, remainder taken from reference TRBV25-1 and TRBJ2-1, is EADIYQTPRYLVIGTGKKITLECSQTMGHDKMYWYQQDPGMELHLIHYSYGVNSTEKGDLSSESTVSRIRTEHFPLTLESARPSHTSQYLCASSELASYNEQFFGPGTRLTVL.